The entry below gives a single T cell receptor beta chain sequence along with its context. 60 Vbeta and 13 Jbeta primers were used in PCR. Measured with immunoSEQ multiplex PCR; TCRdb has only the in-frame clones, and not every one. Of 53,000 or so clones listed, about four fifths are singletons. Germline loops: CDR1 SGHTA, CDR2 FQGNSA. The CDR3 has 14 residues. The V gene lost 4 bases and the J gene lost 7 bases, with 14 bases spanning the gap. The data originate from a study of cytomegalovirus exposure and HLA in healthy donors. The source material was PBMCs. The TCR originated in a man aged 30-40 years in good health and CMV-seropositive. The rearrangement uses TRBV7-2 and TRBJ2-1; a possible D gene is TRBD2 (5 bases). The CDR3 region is CASSSATRANEQFF. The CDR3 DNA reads TGTGCCAGCAGCTCCGCTACGCGGGCAAATGAGCAGTTCTTC.